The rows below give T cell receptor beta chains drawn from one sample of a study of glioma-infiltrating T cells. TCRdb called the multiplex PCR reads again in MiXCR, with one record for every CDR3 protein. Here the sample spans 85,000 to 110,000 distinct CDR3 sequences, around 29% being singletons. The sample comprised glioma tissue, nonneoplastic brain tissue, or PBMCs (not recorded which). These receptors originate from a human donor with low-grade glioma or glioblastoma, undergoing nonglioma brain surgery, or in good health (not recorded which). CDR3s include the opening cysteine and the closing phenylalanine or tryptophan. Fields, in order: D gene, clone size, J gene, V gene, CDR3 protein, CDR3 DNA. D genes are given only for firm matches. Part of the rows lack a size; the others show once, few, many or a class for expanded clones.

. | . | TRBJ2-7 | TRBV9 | CASSVGNSYEQYF | TGTGCCAGCAGCGTGGGGAATTCCTACGAGCAGTACTTC
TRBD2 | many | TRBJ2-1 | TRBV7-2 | CASSISSGGGYNEWQFF | TGTGCCAGCAGCATCTCTAGCGGGGGGGGATACAATGAGTGGCAGTTCTTC
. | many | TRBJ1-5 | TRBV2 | CASEKGTNQPQHF | TGTGCCAGCGAGAAGGGAACTAATCAGCCCCAGCATTTT
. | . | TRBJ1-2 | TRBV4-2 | CASSQEVYGYTF | TGTGCCAGCAGCCAGGAGGTCTATGGCTACACCTTC
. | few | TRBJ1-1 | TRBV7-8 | CASRKDRHMNTEAFF | TGTGCCAGCAGAAAAGACAGACACATGAACACTGAAGCTTTCTTT
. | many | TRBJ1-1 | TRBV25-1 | CASRGRTNTEAFF | TGTGCCAGCCGGGGACGGACGAACACTGAAGCTTTCTTT
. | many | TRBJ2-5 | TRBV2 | CASSVLGTQYF | TGTGCCAGCAGTGTTCTGGGGACCCAGTACTTC
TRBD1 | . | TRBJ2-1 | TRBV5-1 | CASSREGQDNEKFF | TGCGCCAGCAGCAGAGAGGGACAGGACAATGAGAAGTTCTTC
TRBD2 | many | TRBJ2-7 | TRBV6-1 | CASGLAVSSYEQYF | TGTGCCAGCGGTCTAGCGGTAAGCTCCTACGAGCAGTACTTC
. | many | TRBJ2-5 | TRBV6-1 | CASSFSVETQYF | TGTGCCAGCAGTTTTTCCGTGGAGACCCAGTACTTC
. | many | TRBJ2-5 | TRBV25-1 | CASREETQYF | TGTGCCAGCAGGGAAGAGACCCAGTACTTC
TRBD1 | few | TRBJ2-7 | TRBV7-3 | CASSSTGTDADEQYF | TGTGCCAGCAGCTCCACCGGGACAGATGCCGACGAGCAGTACTTC
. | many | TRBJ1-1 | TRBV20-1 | CSALRGVNEAFF | TGCAGTGCTCTCAGGGGAGTAAATGAAGCTTTCTTT
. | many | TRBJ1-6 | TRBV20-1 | CSAPPQNSPLHF | TGCAGTGCCCCCCCGCAAAATTCACCCCTCCACTTT
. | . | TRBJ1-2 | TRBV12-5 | CASGFDRSGYTF | TGTGCTAGTGGTTTTGATAGGTCTGGCTACACCTTC
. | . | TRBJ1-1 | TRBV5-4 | CASSLQYRHEAFF | TGTGCCAGCAGCTTGCAGTACCGCCATGAAGCTTTCTTT
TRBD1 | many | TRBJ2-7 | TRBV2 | CASSELDRGRKYF | TGTGCCAGCAGTGAATTGGACAGGGGGCGCAAGTACTTC
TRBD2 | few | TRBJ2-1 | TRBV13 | CASSRLAGTRNEQFF | TGTGCCAGCAGCCGGCTAGCGGGGACCCGGAATGAGCAGTTCTTC
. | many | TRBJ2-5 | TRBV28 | CASSATDLETQYF | TGTGCCAGCAGTGCGACAGATTTAGAGACCCAGTACTTC
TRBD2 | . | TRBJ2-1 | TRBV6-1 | CASSTSGGTTYNEQFF | TGTGCCAGCAGCACTAGCGGGGGGACGACCTACAATGAGCAGTTCTTC
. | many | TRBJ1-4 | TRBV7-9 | CASSLGFGEKLFF | TGTGCCAGCAGCTTAGGGTTCGGGGAAAAACTGTTTTTT
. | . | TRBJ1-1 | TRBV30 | CAWSKGWNTEAFF | TGTGCCTGGAGTAAGGGATGGAACACTGAAGCTTTCTTT
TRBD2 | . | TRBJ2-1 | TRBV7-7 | CASSLGTSGGPNEQFF | TGTGCTAGCAGCTTAGGGACTAGCGGGGGCCCCAATGAGCAGTTCTTC
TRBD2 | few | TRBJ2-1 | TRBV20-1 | CSARLHIAGGLRSSYNEQFF | TGCAGTGCTAGACTTCACATAGCGGGGGGTCTGCGAAGCTCCTACAATGAGCAGTTCTTC
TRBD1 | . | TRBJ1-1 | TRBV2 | CASNPSGDSHMNTEALF | TGTGCCAGCAACCCATCCGGGGACAGTCACATGAACACTGAAGCTCTCTTT
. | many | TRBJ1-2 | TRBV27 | CASSLSRVGRDGYTF | TGTGCCAGCAGTTTATCGAGAGTGGGCAGGGACGGCTACACCTTC
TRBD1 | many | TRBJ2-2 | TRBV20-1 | CSVPGQSNTGELFF | TGCAGTGTTCCGGGACAGTCGAACACCGGGGAGCTGTTTTTT
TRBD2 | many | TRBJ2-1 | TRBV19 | CAVERLAGGNEQFF | TGTGCCGTAGAACGGCTAGCGGGGGGAAATGAGCAGTTCTTC
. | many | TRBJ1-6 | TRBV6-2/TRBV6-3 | CASSYSHGGPPLHF | TGTGCCAGCAGTTACTCGCATGGGGGACCACCCCTCCACTTT
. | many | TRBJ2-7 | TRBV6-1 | CASRISIVPSAQYF | TGTGCCAGCAGAATTAGCATCGTGCCGTCGGCCCAGTACTTC
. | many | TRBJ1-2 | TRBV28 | CASSLLAQGGIGNGYTF | TGTGCCAGCAGTTTATTGGCACAAGGGGGGATAGGGAATGGCTACACCTTC
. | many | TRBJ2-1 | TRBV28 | CASSPGGLAPKYNEQFF | TGTGCCAGCTCGCCCGGGGGGCTAGCGCCTAAGTACAATGAGCAGTTCTTC
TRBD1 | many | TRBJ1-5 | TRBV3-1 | CASSQGTGGRQPQHF | TGTGCCAGCAGCCAGGGGACAGGAGGACGTCAGCCCCAGCATTTT
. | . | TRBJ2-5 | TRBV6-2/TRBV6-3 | CASSYFSRETQYF | TGTGCCAGCAGTTACTTTAGCAGAGAGACCCAGTACTTC
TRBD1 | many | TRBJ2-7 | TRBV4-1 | CASTKSDREPYEQYF | TGCGCCAGCACCAAGTCGGACAGGGAACCCTACGAGCAGTACTTC
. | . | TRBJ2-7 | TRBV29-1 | CSALGGGSSEQYF | TGCAGCGCCCTTGGGGGAGGATCGTCCGAGCAGTACTTC
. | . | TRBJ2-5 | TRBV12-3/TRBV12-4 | CASSFPGGTQYF | TGTGCCAGCAGTTTCCCGGGTGGGACCCAGTACTTC
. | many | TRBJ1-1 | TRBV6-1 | CASRVTGGAEAFF | TGTGCCAGCAGAGTGACAGGAGGCGCTGAAGCTTTCTTT
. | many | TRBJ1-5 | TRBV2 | CASNRERDQPQHF | TGTGCCAGCAATAGGGAAAGGGATCAGCCCCAGCATTTT
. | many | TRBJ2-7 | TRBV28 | CASRGNTYEQYF | TGTGCCAGCAGGGGAAACACCTACGAGCAGTACTTC
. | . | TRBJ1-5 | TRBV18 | CASSRGAGNKPQHF | TGTGCCAGCTCAAGGGGGGCTGGCAATAAGCCCCAGCATTTT
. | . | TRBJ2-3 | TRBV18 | CASSQVGDTQYF | TGTGCCAGCTCCCAGGTCGGAGATACGCAGTATTTT
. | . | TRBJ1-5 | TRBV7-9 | CASSLVVNRPQHF | TGTGCCAGCAGCTTAGTGGTTAATCGGCCCCAGCATTTT
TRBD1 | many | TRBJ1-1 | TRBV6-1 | CASSTRGPFTEAFF | TGTGCCAGCAGTACGAGGGGGCCGTTCACTGAAGCTTTCTTT
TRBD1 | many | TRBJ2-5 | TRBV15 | CATSRGQGAETQYF | TGTGCCACCAGCAGAGGGCAGGGGGCAGAGACCCAGTACTTC
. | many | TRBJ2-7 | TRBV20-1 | CSARDSGLEGEQYF | TGCAGTGCTAGAGATTCGGGACTCGAGGGGGAGCAGTACTTC
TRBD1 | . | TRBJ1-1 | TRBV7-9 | CASSLPGQVNTEAFF | TGTGCCAGCAGCTTACCTGGACAGGTGAACACTGAAGCTTTCTTT
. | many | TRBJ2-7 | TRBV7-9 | CASSSQALETYEQYF | TGTGCCAGCAGCTCACAGGCATTAGAGACCTACGAGCAGTACTTC
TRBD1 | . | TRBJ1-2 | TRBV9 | CASRPQGASYGYTF | TGTGCCAGCAGGCCTCAGGGGGCAAGCTATGGCTACACCTTC
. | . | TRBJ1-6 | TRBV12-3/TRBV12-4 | CASSRTEGGGNSPLHF | TGTGCCAGCAGTAGAACCGAGGGTGGAGGTAATTCACCCCTCCACTTT
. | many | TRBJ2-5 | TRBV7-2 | CASSLDRGGETQYF | TGTGCCAGCAGCTTAGACCGAGGTGGGGAGACCCAGTACTTC
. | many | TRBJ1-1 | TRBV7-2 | CASGPPGTEAFF | TGTGCCAGCGGACCCCCTGGGACTGAAGCTTTCTTT
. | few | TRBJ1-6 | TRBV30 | CAWSVRGSANSPLHF | TGTGCCTGGAGTGTAAGGGGCAGTGCCAATTCACCCCTCCACTTT
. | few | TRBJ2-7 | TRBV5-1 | CASRRDTTYEQYF | TGCGCCAGCAGAAGGGACACCACCTACGAGCAGTACTTC
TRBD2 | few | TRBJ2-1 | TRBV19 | CASSTGLAGPYNEQFF | TGTGCCAGTAGTACCGGACTAGCGGGGCCGTACAATGAGCAGTTCTTC
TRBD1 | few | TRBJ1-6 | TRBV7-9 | CASSQDRADNSPLHF | TGTGCCAGCAGCCAGGACAGGGCTGATAATTCACCCCTCCACTTT
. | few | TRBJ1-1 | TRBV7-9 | CAAASREQQREAFF | TGTGCCGCAGCATCCAGGGAACAACAGCGGGAAGCTTTCTTT